The entry below gives a single TCR beta chain sequence along with its context. Antigen specificity is unknown. The germline gene is not matched at one end of the junction; a read error may be the cause. The data originate from a study of cytomegalovirus exposure and HLA in healthy donors. General study results and limits: TCR beta chain V- and J-gene trimming was linked, in a later analysis, to a missense variant in DCLRE1C. Analysis performed later showed TCR beta chains linked to HLA being more clonally expanded than equally common others. A highly shared variant cluster was judged a likely technical artifact.

The germline V gene encodes CDR1 SGHDT and CDR2 YYEEEE. This CDR3 contains 16 residues. Primers for the PCR totalled 60 Vbeta and 13 Jbeta. The table came from immunoSEQ multiplex PCR; TCRdb's copy has only in-frame clones and leaves some out. The sample's table shows just under 80,000 clones. Donors likely had unrecorded immune exposures despite being nominally healthy when sampled. This clonotype originated in a man younger than 30 in good health and CMV-seropositive. The chain employs TRBV5-6 and TRBJ1-1; D is unclear. Source material: PBMCs. In nucleotides, the CDR3 is TGTGCCGGCAGCTTCCTTGGTACGACAATGAACACTGAAGCTTTCTTT. Amino acid sequence: CAGSFLGTTMNTEAFF.